A single sample gave rise to the 20 T cell receptor beta chains below, sequenced in a study of tumor-infiltrating lymphocytes in primary liver carcinoma. Without any cell sorting, about 19-32 mg of bulk tissue yielded co-extracted RNA and DNA. The authors made TCR beta cDNA from around 500 ng total RNA with a constant-region primer. Investigators got TCR beta libraries out of three nested multiplex PCR rounds, done with slightly modified ARM-PCR. Amplification in the first two PCR rounds was performed using TRBV1-TRBV30 forward primers and a C-beta reverse primer for around 11 cycles each. TCRdb reprocessed the multiplex PCR reads via MiXCR and lists one record per CDR3 protein. The sample records tens of thousands of distinct CDR3 sequences, over 65% being singletons. Sequencing was carried out using liver tumor tissue from sampling region 2. Subset given: tumor region T2, inferior pole. Receptors originate from a man aged 40-50 years with primary liver carcinoma and hepatitis B virus infection.

Comment on this clonotype: One end of the junction varies from germline; a read error may be responsible. The rearrangement links TRBV11-2 to TRBJ2-2; the match to TRBD2 covers 7 bases. The CDR3 is 16 amino acids. Per germline, CDR1 SGHAT and CDR2 FQNNGV. The CDR3 here is CASSPRASGVSWELFF. Written as DNA, the CDR3 is TGTGCCAGCAGCCCACGGGCGAGCGGGGTATCCTGGGAGCTGTTCTTT. Drawing the rest from reference TRBV11-2 and TRBJ2-2, the complete variable domain is EAGVAQSPRYKIIEKRQSVAFWCNPISGHATLYWYQQILGQGPKLLIQFQNNGVVDDSQLPKDRFSAERLKGVDSTLKIQPAKLEDSAVYLCASSPRASGVSWELFFGEGSRLTVL.

The genes are TRBV7-2 and TRBJ2-7, with a possible D match to TRBD1 (6 bases). With 4 bases removed from V and 3 bases from J, the gap between germline ends came to 22 bases. The germline gives CDR1 SGHTA, CDR2 FQGNSA. CDR3 length: 17 amino acids. CDR3 coding DNA: TGTGCCAGCAGCTCGTGGCGTTCGGGACACCTGGGCTACGAGCAGTACTTC. Amino acid sequence: CASSSWRSGHLGYEQYF.

With respect to this clonotype: The CDR3 does not close with the conserved phenylalanine or tryptophan, likely indicating a read error. This sequence joins TRBV6-6 and TRBJ2-7, with a weak D call TRBD1 (7 bases). The CDR3 has 14 residues. V was shortened by 7 bases and J by 5 bases, with 18 bases between the two germline ends. Germline loops: CDR1 MNHNY, CDR2 SVGAGI (reference sequence). The CDR3 reads CASTSAGGSDEQYL. CDR3 coding DNA: TGTGCCAGCACCTCCGCAGGGGGGAGCGACGAGCAGTACCTC.

This clonotype was seen only a few times. V gene TRBV5-1 combines with J gene TRBJ2-5, with TRBD2 identical over 11 bases. The CDR3 length is 15 residues. Losses at the gene ends were 7 bases for V and 4 bases for J; bases not matched to a gene: 9. The germline gives CDR1 SGHRS, CDR2 YFSETQ. CDR3 in DNA: TGCGCCAGCTCCGAACTAGCGGGAGAAGGAGAGACCCAGTACTTC. Its translation is CASSELAGEGETQYF.

This clonotype was counted only a few times. With a much larger clone just one base away, this may be a read error. The V call is TRBV7-9, the J call TRBJ2-5, with TRBD1 matching 7 bases. The CDR3 sequence is 15 residues long. Germline-derived CDR1 and CDR2 are SEHNR and FQNEAQ (reference sequence). The CDR3 DNA reads as TGTGCCAGCAACTTACAGCAACAGGGGTCAGAGACCCAGTACTTC. Protein: CASNLQQQGSETQYF.

A word on this clonotype: As the CDR3 is not closed by the conserved phenylalanine or tryptophan, this likely results from a read error. The rearrangement links TRBV11-2 to TRBJ2-3; 8 nucleotides match TRBD2. The CDR3 loop spans 16 amino acids. In germline, CDR1 is SGHAT, CDR2 FQNNGV. The CDR3 bases are TGTGCCAACAGCCCCCCGACTAGCGTCAGCACAGATACGCAGTATTCT. Encoded protein: CANSPPTSVSTDTQYS.

The chain joins TRBV6-1 to TRBJ2-3, with D maybe TRBD1 (8 bases). In germline, CDR1 is MNHNS, CDR2 SASEGT. This CDR3 has 22 amino acids. V was cut by 6 bases and J by 6 bases, with 40 bases left in between. CDR3 nucleotide sequence: TGTGCCAGCAGCTCGGACAGGGTCAGTTGGGGTTCGGCGGGAGCTCGGGCTGATACGCAGTATTTT. Protein sequence: CASSSDRVSWGSAGARADTQYF.

Note on this clonotype: The CDR3 end shows no conserved phenylalanine or tryptophan, and so a read error is likely. The gene calls are TRBV29-1 and TRBJ2-3; D not certain. The germline V and J ends were trimmed by 1 base and 1 base, with 9 bases remaining between them. Looked up from germline, CDR1 is SQVTM and CDR2 is ANQGSEA. The CDR3 spans 14 residues. CDR3 in amino acids: CSVEANSGTDTQYL. The DNA of the CDR3 is TGCAGCGTTGAAGCAAATTCCGGCACAGATACGCAGTATTTG.

Comment on this clonotype: It is likely a read error, because the conserved phenylalanine at the end of the CDR3 is missing. The chain joins TRBV11-2 to TRBJ2-7; no definite D call. The CDR3 contains 14 residues. Germline V gene sequence: CDR1 SGHAT, CDR2 FQNNGV. In DNA, the CDR3 is TGTGGCAGCAGCTTAACCGACGGTGCCTACGAGCAGTACTAC. Protein product: CGSSLTDGAYEQYY.

This clonotype has just one count. Its ends do not fully match the called genes, so a read error is possible. The J gene is TRBJ2-3, the V gene TRBV28, with 7 bases identical to TRBD2. The germline V gene encodes CDR1 MDHEN and CDR2 SYDVKM. The CDR3 contains 17 residues. CDR3: CAISPPPYGRVTDTQYF. The CDR3 DNA reads as TGTGCCATCAGTCCCCCCCCGTATGGGAGGGTCACAGATACGCAGTATTTT.

As to this clonotype: Without the conserved terminal phenylalanine or tryptophan, this CDR3 likely stems from a read error. It is unclear where the CDR3 begins or ends on the DNA, so no DNA is shown, and the CDR3 is as TCRdb lists it. The chain recombines TRBV10-3 with TRBJ2-2; no check of the table's D call, TRBD1, against the DNA was made. From germline, CDR1 is ENHRY and CDR2 SYGVKD. 14 amino acids form the CDR3, both terminal residues included. This CDR3 is CAISIQRGPGEPFL.

The V call is TRBV7-9, the J call TRBJ1-1; D may be TRBD1 (5 bases). In germline, CDR1 is SEHNR, CDR2 FQNEAQ (reference sequence). V shed 3 bases and J shed 8 bases, with 13 bases lying between them. The CDR3 totals 13 residues. CDR3 nucleotides: TGTGCCAGCAGCTTCCCGACAGTAACGGAAGCTTTCTTT. Translation: CASSFPTVTEAFF.

Details on this clonotype: One junction end disagrees with the germline gene, perhaps due to a read error. The rearrangement joins TRBV11-2 to TRBJ1-4, with D perhaps TRBD1 (5 bases). The length of the CDR3 is 18 residues. CDR1 is SGHAT, CDR2 FQNNGV, per germline. The CDR3 sequence is CAGSANPRDGRSNEKQFF. The CDR3 bases are TGTGCCGGCAGCGCCAACCCCCGGGACGGGCGATCTAATGAAAAACAGTTTTTT.

The rearrangement links TRBV6-6 to TRBJ1-1; a weak D match, TRBD1 (6 bases). Trimming left V 3 bases short and J 4 bases short, with 27 bases between. This CDR3 comprises 19 residues. CDR1 is MNHNY, CDR2 SVGAGI, per germline (reference sequence). The CDR3 DNA reads TGTGCCAGCAGTTATGATGTGAACAGGGAAGTGGGTGGATTCACTGAAGCTTTCTTT. It specifies CASSYDVNREVGGFTEAFF.

Notes on this clonotype: The missing conserved phenylalanine or tryptophan at the end of this CDR3 makes a read error likely. This chain joins TRBV29-1 and TRBJ2-5; the D gene is possibly TRBD2 (6 bases). The CDR3 length is 13 residues. Germline loops: CDR1 SQVTM, CDR2 ANQGSEA. CDR3 DNA sequence: TGTAGCGTTGAGGGACTTAACAATGAGACCCAGTACTCC. Protein: CSVEGLNNETQYS.

This chain joins TRBV4-2 and TRBJ2-7; 13 positions match TRBD2. The CDR3 has 17 residues. The V segment lost 10 bases and the J segment 11 bases; nucleotides outside the gene matches: 23. Germline V gene lookup returns CDR1 LGHNA and CDR2 YNFKEQ. The CDR3 region has the DNA TGTGCCACTACCGGACTAGCGGGAGTTTATAAGTCCTACGAAGAGTACTTC. Translating gives CATTGLAGVYKSYEEYF.

As regards this clonotype: A read error may explain this, as a much larger clone is one base away. The V call is TRBV5-1, the J call TRBJ1-1, with a tentative D call TRBD1 (5 bases). This CDR3 region has 14 residues. The ends were cut back, 7 bases at V and 1 base at J, with 14 bases in the middle. CDR1 SGHRS and CDR2 YFSETQ come from the germline V gene. CDR3 nucleotides: TGCGCCAGCGCTGGGGGTTCAGGGAACACTGAAGCTTTCTTT. This encodes CASAGGSGNTEAFF.

V usage is TRBV7-8 and J usage is TRBJ2-1, with 11 bases fitting TRBD2. CDR1 is SGHVS and CDR2 is FQNEAQ in the germline V gene. The CDR3 is 15 amino acids. The CDR3 here is CPSSRGLAGLNEQFF. In DNA, the CDR3 is TGTCCTAGCAGCCGAGGACTAGCGGGCCTCAATGAGCAGTTCTTC.

Concerning this clonotype itself: Given a much more abundant clone one base away, this may be a read error. The J gene is TRBJ1-6, the V gene TRBV5-1; maybe TRBD1 (6 bases). From germline, CDR1 is SGHRS and CDR2 YFSETQ. This CDR3 comprises 12 residues. The CDR3 region has the DNA TGCGCCAGCAGAGGGGGGAATTCACTCCTCCACTTT. Protein: CASRGGNSLLHF.

A note on this clonotype: Because it lacks the conserved phenylalanine or tryptophan at the end, this CDR3 is likely a read error. The rearrangement links TRBV6-5 to TRBJ2-1; possible D gene TRBD2, 6 bases. The CDR3 loop spans 15 amino acids. The germline V gene has CDR1 MNHEY and CDR2 SVGAGI. The DNA for the CDR3 is TGTGACAGCAGGAACCGGGACTTACGTTATAATGAGCAGTTCTAC. Amino acids: CDSRNRDLRYNEQFY.